Below, 7 T cell receptor beta chains from the same sample are listed, as sequenced in a study of CD8 T cells in Susac syndrome. It was with random hexamers that about 0.45 to 1 ug RNA was reverse transcribed. TCRdb reprocessed the immunoSEQ multiplex PCR reads with MiXCR, giving one entry per CDR3 protein. The sample records more than 200,000 distinct CDR3 sequences, around 93% being singletons. Sequencing used CD4+ T cells from PBMCs. These TCRs come from a human donor with multiple sclerosis.

The rearrangement joins TRBV7-3 to TRBJ1-1; D might be TRBD1 (5 bases). V gave up 6 bases and J gave up 3 bases, with 11 bases separating them. The CDR3 length is 13 residues. CDR1 and CDR2 (germline): SGHTA, FQGTGA. Here the CDR3 DNA reads TGTGCCAGCAGTTCCCCAGGGTACACTGAAGCTTTCTTT. Its translation: CASSSPGYTEAFF.

The chain couples TRBV4-1 to TRBJ1-1; D is unresolved. The germline CDR1 and CDR2 sequences are MGHRA and YSYEKL. This CDR3 region has 15 residues. The ends were cut back, 4 bases at V and 6 bases at J, with 18 bases in the middle. The CDR3 nucleotides read TGCGCCAGCAGCCTAGACCCTTTGGGTTTCGCTGAAGCTTTCTTT. This gives the protein CASSLDPLGFAEAFF.

The V gene is TRBV29-1, the J gene TRBJ2-5; 7 nucleotides line up with TRBD2. Unmatched junction bases numbered 10, after V lost 4 bases and J lost 5 bases. This CDR3 region has 14 residues. Per the germline V gene, CDR1 is SQVTM and CDR2 is ANQGSEA. Written as DNA, the CDR3 is TGCAGCGTTGTGACGGCGGGAGCCTGGGAGACCCAGTACTTC. Translation gives CSVVTAGAWETQYF.

The chain recombines TRBV19 with TRBJ2-2, with D possibly TRBD1 on 5 matching bases. CDR3 length equals 14 residues. Trimming took off 3 bases at V and 3 bases at J, with 8 bases between the two ends. CDR1 is LNHDA, CDR2 SQIVND, per germline (reference sequence). The CDR3 spells CASSIPRDTGELFF. CDR3 bases: TGTGCCAGTAGTATCCCCAGGGACACCGGGGAGCTGTTTTTT. Combining the CDR3 with reference TRBV19 and TRBJ2-2 gives the whole variable domain DGGITQSPKYLFRKEGQNVTLSCEQNLNHDAMYWYRQDPGQGLRLIYYSQIVNDFQKGDIAEGYSVSREKKESFPLTVTSAQKNPTAFYLCASSIPRDTGELFFGEGSRLTVL.

This chain links TRBV29-1 with TRBJ2-3; TRBD2 aligns across 9 bases. Germline trimming cut 3 bases from V and 4 bases from J; bases unmatched to any gene: 8. Germline CDR1 and CDR2: SQVTM and ANQGSEA. The CDR3 sequence is 15 residues long. The CDR3 reads CSVEFSGSVADTQYF. CDR3 nucleotides: TGCAGCGTTGAGTTTAGCGGGAGTGTCGCAGATACGCAGTATTTT.

The CDR3 DNA reads as TGCAGCGTTGTAAGTAGCGGCACAGATACGCAGTATTTT. Its translation is CSVVSSGTDTQYF. The rearrangement links TRBV29-1 to TRBJ2-3; weak D call: TRBD2 (5 bases). This CDR3 has 13 residues. Germline V CDR1 and CDR2: SQVTM, ANQGSEA. V lost 4 bases, J lost 1 base, and 9 bases lay in between.

The CDR3 coding sequence is TGTGCCAGCAGCTTACCTTCGGACAGCAAGTACAATGAGCAGTTCTTC. As protein: CASSLPSDSKYNEQFF. The genes are TRBV11-2 and TRBJ2-1, with TRBD1 as a possible D gene (6 bases). The germline V gene encodes CDR1 SGHAT and CDR2 FQNNGV. The V and J ends lost 2 bases and 4 bases respectively, with 15 bases between them. There are 16 residues in the CDR3.